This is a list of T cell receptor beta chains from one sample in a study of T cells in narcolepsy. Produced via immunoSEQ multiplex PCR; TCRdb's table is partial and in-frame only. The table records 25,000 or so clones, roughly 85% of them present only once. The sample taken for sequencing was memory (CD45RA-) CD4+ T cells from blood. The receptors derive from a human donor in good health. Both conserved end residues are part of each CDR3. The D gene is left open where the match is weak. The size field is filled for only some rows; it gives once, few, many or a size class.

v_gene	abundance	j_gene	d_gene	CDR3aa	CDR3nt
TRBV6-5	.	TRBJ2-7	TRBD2	CASRWGSAGETYEQYF	TGTGCCAGCCGTTGGGGGTCAGCGGGAGAGACCTACGAGCAGTACTTC
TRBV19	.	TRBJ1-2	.	CASSQGTGGYTF	TGTGCCAGTAGTCAGGGGACGGGGGGCTACACCTTC
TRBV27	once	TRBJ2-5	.	CASSYGQGPAGGETQYF	TGTGCCAGCAGTTACGGACAGGGACCAGCGGGGGGAGAGACCCAGTACTTC
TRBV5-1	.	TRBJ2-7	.	CASSLEGHNYEQYF	TGCGCCAGCAGCTTGGAGGGGCATAACTACGAGCAGTACTTC
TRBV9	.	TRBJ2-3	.	CASSAQTGFGNTDTQYF	TGTGCCAGCAGCGCCCAAACAGGGTTCGGGAATACAGATACGCAGTATTTT
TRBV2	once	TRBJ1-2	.	CASTADYGYTF	TGTGCCAGCACGGCGGACTATGGCTACACCTTC
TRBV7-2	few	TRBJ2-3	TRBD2	CASSLGSGSGTDTQYF	TGTGCCAGCAGCTTAGGTAGCGGGAGTGGCACAGATACGCAGTATTTT
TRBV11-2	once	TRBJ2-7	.	CASSLMAGYEQYF	TGTGCCAGCAGCTTAATGGCGGGCTACGAGCAGTACTTC
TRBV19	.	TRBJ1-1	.	CASSIQRWTRRSTEAFF	TGTGCCAGTAGTATACAACGATGGACAAGGCGGAGCACTGAAGCTTTCTTT
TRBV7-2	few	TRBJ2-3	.	CASSFTATPDTQYF	TGTGCCAGCAGCTTCACGGCGACACCAGATACGCAGTATTTT
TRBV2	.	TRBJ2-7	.	CASMGTNYEQYF	TGTGCCAGCATGGGGACGAACTACGAGCAGTACTTC
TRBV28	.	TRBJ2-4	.	CASGPSGDF	TGTGCCAGCGGTCCCTCGGGGGACTTC
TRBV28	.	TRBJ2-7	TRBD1	CASSLIGTGVYEQYF	TGTGCCAGCAGTTTAATCGGGACAGGGGTCTACGAGCAGTACTTC
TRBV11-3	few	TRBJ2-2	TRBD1	CASRDRGNTGELFF	TGTGCCAGCAGGGACAGGGGGAACACCGGGGAGCTGTTTTTT
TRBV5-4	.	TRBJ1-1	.	CASSSPNTEAFF	TGTGCCAGCAGCTCCCCCAACACTGAAGCTTTCTTT
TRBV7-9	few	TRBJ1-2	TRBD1	CASTNPMRAGGWGYTF	TGTGCCAGCACCAATCCGATGAGGGCAGGGGGTTGGGGCTACACCTTC
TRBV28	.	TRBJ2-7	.	CASSLLGREQYF	TGTGCCAGCAGTTTATTGGGGCGCGAGCAGTACTTC
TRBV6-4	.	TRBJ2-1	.	CASSTGGDNEQFF	TGTGCCAGCAGCACCGGAGGAGACAATGAGCAGTTCTTC
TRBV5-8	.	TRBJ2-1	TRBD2	CASSLGLAGGSEQFF	TGTGCCAGCAGCCTGGGACTAGCGGGAGGTAGTGAGCAGTTCTTC
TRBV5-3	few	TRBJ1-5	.	CARSLGGNQPQHF	TGTGCCAGAAGCTTGGGGGGCAATCAGCCCCAGCATTTT
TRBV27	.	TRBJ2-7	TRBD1	CASSFPGQGEQYF	TGTGCCAGCAGTTTCCCAGGACAGGGCGAGCAGTACTTC
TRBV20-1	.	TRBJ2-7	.	CSARGGYEQYF	TGCAGTGCCAGAGGGGGCTACGAGCAGTACTTC
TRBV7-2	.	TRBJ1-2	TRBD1	CASSFGQANYGYTF	TGTGCCAGCAGCTTCGGACAGGCGAACTATGGCTACACCTTC
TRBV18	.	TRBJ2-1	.	CASSPLGFNEQFF	TGTGCCAGCTCACCACTCGGGTTCAATGAGCAGTTCTTC
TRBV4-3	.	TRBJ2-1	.	CASSQDTGSPREQFF	TGCGCCAGCAGCCAAGATACTGGCTCCCCTCGAGAGCAGTTCTTC
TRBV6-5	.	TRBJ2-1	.	CASSPAPRDGEQFF	TGTGCCAGCAGTCCTGCCCCTAGGGACGGCGAGCAGTTCTTC
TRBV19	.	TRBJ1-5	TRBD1	CASTRGGQGDNQPQHF	TGTGCCAGTACCAGGGGGGGACAGGGCGACAATCAGCCCCAGCATTTT
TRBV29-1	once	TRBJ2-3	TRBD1	CSGLGGGLDTQYF	TGCAGCGGCCTAGGGGGCGGGTTGGATACGCAGTATTTT
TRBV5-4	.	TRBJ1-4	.	CASSLQGSANEKLFF	TGTGCCAGCAGCTTACAGGGCTCAGCTAATGAAAAACTGTTTTTT
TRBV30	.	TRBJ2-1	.	CAWERATLNEQFF	TGTGCCTGGGAGCGGGCGACCCTCAATGAGCAGTTCTTC
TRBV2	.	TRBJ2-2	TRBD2	CAKQIGISGRGTGELFF	TGTGCCAAGCAGATTGGGATTAGCGGGAGGGGTACCGGGGAGCTGTTTTTT
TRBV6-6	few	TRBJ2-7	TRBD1	CASSLSGTGSYEQYF	TGTGCCAGCAGTCTCTCCGGGACAGGGTCCTACGAGCAGTACTTC
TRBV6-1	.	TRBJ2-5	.	CASMMRLGETQYF	TGTGCCAGCATGATGAGACTGGGGGAGACCCAGTACTTC
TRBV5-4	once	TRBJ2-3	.	CASSRGGEQGGEDTQYF	TGTGCCAGCAGCCGTGGTGGCGAACAGGGAGGGGAAGATACGCAGTATTTT
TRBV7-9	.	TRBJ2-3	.	CASSYGTPSADTQYF	TGTGCCAGCAGCTACGGGACACCCAGCGCAGATACGCAGTATTTT
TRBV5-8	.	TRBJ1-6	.	CASSFPPNSPLHF	TGTGCCAGCAGCTTTCCGCCAAATTCACCCCTCCACTTT
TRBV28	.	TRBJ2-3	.	CASSTPTSTDTQYF	TGTGCCAGCAGTACACCAACTAGCACAGATACGCAGTATTTT
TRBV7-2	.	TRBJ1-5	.	CASSQQGGSNQPQHF	TGTGCCAGCAGCCAACAGGGCGGGAGCAATCAGCCCCAGCATTTT
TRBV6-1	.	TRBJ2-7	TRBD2	CASSPLTSVGEQYF	TGTGCCAGCAGCCCCCTGACTAGCGTGGGAGAGCAGTACTTC
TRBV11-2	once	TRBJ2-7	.	CASSLALPSTYEQYF	TGTGCCAGCAGCTTAGCGCTCCCCTCTACCTACGAGCAGTACTTC
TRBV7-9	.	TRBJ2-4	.	CASSPETRLSIQYF	TGTGCCAGCAGCCCAGAGACTCGACTGTCCATTCAGTACTTC
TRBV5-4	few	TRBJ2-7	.	CASSYSGGGPQYEQYF	TGTGCCAGCAGCTATAGCGGAGGAGGGCCTCAGTACGAGCAGTACTTC
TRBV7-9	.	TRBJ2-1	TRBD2	CASSVLAGGGDEQFF	TGTGCCAGCAGCGTACTAGCGGGAGGAGGGGATGAGCAGTTCTTC
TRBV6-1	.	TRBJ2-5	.	CATGTYQETQYF	TGTGCCACGGGGACGTACCAAGAGACCCAGTACTTC
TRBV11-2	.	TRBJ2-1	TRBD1	CASSLYGPGTAYNEQFF	TGTGCCAGCAGCTTGTACGGCCCCGGGACAGCCTACAATGAGCAGTTCTTC
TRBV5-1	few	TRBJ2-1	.	CASSLAERYNEQFF	TGCGCCAGCAGCTTGGCGGAACGGTACAATGAGCAGTTCTTC
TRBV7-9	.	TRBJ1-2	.	CASSPGELTLLNYGYTF	TGTGCCAGCAGCCCGGGGGAACTTACGCTACTAAACTATGGCTACACCTTC
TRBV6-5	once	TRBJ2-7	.	CASRTDPYEQYF	TGTGCCTCCCGGACCGACCCCTACGAGCAGTACTTC
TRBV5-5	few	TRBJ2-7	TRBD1	CASSLSPGQGPEQYF	TGTGCCAGCAGCTTGTCCCCGGGACAGGGGCCCGAGCAGTACTTC
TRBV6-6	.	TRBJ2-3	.	CASSYRGANPDTQYF	TGTGCCAGCAGTTACAGGGGTGCTAATCCAGATACGCAGTATTTT
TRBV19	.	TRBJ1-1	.	CASRRKENTEAFF	TGTGCCAGTAGGAGGAAAGAGAACACTGAAGCTTTCTTT
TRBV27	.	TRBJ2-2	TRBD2	CASSFFKKSSAGLGDTGELFF	TGTGCCAGCAGTTTCTTTAAGAAGAGTTCCGCGGGACTAGGGGACACCGGGGAGCTGTTTTTT
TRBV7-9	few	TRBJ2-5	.	CASTATSVLGGETQYF	TGTGCCAGCACCGCGACCTCGGTTCTGGGGGGAGAGACCCAGTACTTC